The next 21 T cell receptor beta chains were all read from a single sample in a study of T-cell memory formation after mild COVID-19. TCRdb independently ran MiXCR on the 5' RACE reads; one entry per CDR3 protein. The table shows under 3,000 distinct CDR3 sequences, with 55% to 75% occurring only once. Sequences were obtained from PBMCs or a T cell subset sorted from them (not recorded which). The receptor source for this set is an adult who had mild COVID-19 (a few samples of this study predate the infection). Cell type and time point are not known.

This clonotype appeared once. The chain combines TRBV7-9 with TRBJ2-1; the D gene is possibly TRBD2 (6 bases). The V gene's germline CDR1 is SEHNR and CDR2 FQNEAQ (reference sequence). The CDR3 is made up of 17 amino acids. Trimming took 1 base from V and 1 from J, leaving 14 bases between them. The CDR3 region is CASSLGRAVESYNEQFF. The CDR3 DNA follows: TGTGCCAGCAGCTTAGGGAGGGCAGTGGAGTCCTACAATGAGCAGTTCTTC.

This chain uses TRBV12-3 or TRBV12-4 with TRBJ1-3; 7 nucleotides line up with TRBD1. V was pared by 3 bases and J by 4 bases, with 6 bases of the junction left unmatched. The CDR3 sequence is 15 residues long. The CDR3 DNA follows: TGTGCCAGCAGTTTGAGGGGGCTGGGGGGAAACACCATATATTTT. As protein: CASSLRGLGGNTIYF.

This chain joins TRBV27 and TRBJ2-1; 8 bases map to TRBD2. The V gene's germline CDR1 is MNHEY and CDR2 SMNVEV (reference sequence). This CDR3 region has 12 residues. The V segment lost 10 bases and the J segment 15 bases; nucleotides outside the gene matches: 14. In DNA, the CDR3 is TGTGCCACCGGGACTAGAGGGGGGGGTCGGTTCTTC. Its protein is CATGTRGGGRFF.

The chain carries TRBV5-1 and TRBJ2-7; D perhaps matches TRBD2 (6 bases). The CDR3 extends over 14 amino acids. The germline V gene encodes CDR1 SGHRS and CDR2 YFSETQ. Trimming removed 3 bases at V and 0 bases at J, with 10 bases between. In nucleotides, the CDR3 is TGCGCCAGCAGCTACTCCGGGGGCTCCTACGAGCAGTACTTC. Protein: CASSYSGGSYEQYF.

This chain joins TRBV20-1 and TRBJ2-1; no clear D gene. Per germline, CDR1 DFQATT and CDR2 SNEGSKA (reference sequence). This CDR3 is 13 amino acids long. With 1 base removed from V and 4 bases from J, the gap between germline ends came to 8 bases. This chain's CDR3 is CSARAGVYNEQFF. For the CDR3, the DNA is TGCAGTGCTAGAGCTGGCGTTTACAATGAGCAGTTCTTC.

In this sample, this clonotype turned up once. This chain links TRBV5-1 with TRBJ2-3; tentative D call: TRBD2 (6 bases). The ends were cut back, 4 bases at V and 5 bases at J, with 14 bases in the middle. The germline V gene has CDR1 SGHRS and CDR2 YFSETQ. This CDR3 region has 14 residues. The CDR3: CASSQGLFKDTQYF. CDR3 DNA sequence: TGCGCCAGCAGCCAGGGACTGTTTAAAGATACGCAGTATTTT.

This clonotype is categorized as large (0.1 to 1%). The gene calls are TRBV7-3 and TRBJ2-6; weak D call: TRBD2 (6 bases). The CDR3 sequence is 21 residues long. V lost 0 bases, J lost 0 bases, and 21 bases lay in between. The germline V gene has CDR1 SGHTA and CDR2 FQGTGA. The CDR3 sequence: CASSLTAAGPTSSSGANVLTF. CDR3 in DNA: TGTGCCAGCAGCTTAACCGCCGCGGGACCTACCTCCTCCTCTGGGGCCAACGTCCTGACTTTC.

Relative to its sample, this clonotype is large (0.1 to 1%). The CDR3 sequence: CASSRQGILTGELFF. The CDR3 DNA follows: TGTGCCAGCAGCCGACAGGGTATTTTGACCGGGGAGCTGTTTTTT. The chain carries TRBV7-2 and TRBJ2-2; TRBD1 agrees at 7 bases. CDR3 size: 15 residues. Germline V gene data show CDR1 as SGHTA and CDR2 as FQGNSA. Trimming removed 5 bases from V and 5 bases from J; junction bases left unmatched: 8. The whole variable domain, filled in from reference TRBV7-2 and TRBJ2-2, reads GAGVSQSPSNKVTEKGKDVELRCDPISGHTALYWYRQSLGQGLEFLIYFQGNSAPDKSGLPSDRFSAERTGGSVSTLTIQRTQQEDSAVYLCASSRQGILTGELFFGEGSRLTVL.

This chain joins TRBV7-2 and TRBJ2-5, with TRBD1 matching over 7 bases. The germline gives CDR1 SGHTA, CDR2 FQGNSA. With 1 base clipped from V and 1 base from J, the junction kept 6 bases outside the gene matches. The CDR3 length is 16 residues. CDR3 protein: CASSLEQGSVQETQYF. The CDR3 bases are TGTGCCAGCAGCTTAGAACAGGGGTCCGTCCAAGAGACCCAGTACTTC. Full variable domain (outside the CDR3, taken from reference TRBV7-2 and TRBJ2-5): GAGVSQSPSNKVTEKGKDVELRCDPISGHTALYWYRQSLGQGLEFLIYFQGNSAPDKSGLPSDRFSAERTGGSVSTLTIQRTQQEDSAVYLCASSLEQGSVQETQYFGPGTRLLVL.

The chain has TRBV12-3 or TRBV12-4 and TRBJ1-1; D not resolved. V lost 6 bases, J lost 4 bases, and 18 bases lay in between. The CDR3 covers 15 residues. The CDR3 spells CASRPAGGSGTEAFF. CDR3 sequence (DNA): TGTGCCAGCAGGCCGGCGGGAGGGTCTGGCACTGAAGCTTTCTTT.

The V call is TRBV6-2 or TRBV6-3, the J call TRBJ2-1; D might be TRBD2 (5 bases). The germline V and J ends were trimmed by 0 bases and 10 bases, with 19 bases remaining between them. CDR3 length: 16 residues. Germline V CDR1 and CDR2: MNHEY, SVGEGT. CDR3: CASSYSLSVRGKEQFF. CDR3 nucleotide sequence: TGTGCCAGCAGTTACTCGCTTAGCGTCCGAGGGAAAGAGCAGTTCTTC.

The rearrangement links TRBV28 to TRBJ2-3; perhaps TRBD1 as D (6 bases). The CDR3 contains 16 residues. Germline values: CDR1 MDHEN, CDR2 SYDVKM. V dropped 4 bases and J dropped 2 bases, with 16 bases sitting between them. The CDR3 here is CASSSSSQGITDTQYF. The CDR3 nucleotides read TGTGCCAGCAGTTCTTCCTCACAGGGTATCACAGATACGCAGTATTTT.

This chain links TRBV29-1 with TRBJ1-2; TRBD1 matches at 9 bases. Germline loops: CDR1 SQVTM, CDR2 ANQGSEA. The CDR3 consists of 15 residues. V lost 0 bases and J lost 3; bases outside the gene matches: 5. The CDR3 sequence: CSVEEGTGLHYGYTF. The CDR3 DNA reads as TGCAGCGTTGAAGAAGGGACAGGGCTCCACTATGGCTACACCTTC.

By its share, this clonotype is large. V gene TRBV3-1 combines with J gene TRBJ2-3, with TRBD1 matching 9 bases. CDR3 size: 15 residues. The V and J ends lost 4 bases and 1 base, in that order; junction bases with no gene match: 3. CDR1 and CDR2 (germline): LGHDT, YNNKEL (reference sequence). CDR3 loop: CASSLRTGGTDTQYF. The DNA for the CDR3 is TGTGCCAGCAGCCTTAGGACAGGGGGCACAGATACGCAGTATTTT.

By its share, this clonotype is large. In nucleotides, the CDR3 is TGTGCCAGCAGTTTAGGGAATGAGCAGTTCTTC. It specifies CASSLGNEQFF. The rearrangement links TRBV12-3 or TRBV12-4 to TRBJ2-1; no firm D call. V lost 1 base and J lost 7, with 2 bases in between. The CDR3 has 11 amino acids.

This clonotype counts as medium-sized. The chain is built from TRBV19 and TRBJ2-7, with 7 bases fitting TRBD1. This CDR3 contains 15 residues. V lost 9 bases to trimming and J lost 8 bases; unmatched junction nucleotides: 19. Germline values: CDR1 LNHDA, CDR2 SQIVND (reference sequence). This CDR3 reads CASLGTDLSNGKQYF. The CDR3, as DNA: TGTGCCAGCTTGGGGACAGATCTTTCGAACGGCAAGCAGTACTTC. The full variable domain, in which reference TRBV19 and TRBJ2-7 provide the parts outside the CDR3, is DGGITQSPKYLFRKEGQNVTLSCEQNLNHDAMYWYRQDPGQGLRLIYYSQIVNDFQKGDIAEGYSVSREKKESFPLTVTSAQKNPTAFYLCASLGTDLSNGKQYFGPGTRLTVT.

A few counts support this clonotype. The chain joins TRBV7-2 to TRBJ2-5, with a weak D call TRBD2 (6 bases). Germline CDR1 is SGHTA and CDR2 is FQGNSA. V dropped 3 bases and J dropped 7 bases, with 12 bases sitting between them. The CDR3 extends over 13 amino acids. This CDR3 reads CASSFGPGGTQYF. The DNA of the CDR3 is TGTGCCAGCAGCTTTGGGCCCGGGGGGACCCAGTACTTC.

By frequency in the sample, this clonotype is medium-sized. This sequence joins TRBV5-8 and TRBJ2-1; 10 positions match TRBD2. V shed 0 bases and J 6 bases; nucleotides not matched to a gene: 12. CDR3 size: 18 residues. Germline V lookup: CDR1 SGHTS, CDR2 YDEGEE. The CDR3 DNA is TGTGCCAGCAGCTTGGTCCCAGCGGGAGGGCCAATTGGCAATGAGCAGTTCTTC. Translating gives CASSLVPAGGPIGNEQFF.

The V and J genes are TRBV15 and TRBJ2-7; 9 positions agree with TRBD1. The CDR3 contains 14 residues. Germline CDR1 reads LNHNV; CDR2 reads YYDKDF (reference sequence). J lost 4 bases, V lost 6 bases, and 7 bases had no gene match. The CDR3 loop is CATRAGTGWYEQYF. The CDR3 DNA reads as TGTGCCACCAGAGCCGGGACAGGGTGGTACGAGCAGTACTTC. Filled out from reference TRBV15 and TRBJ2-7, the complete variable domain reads DAMVIQNPRYQVTQFGKPVTLSCSQTLNHNVMYWYQQKSSQAPKLLFHYYDKDFNNEADTPDNFQSRRPNTSFCFLDIRSPGLGDTAMYLCATRAGTGWYEQYFGPGTRLTVT.

This CDR3 reads CASSLQYEQYF. CDR3 DNA sequence: TGTGCCAGCAGTTTACAATACGAGCAGTACTTC. The chain carries TRBV12-3 or TRBV12-4 and TRBJ2-1; D is unclear. The last part of the DNA fits TRBJ2-7 better; the J call may be wrong. The CDR3 runs 11 residues.

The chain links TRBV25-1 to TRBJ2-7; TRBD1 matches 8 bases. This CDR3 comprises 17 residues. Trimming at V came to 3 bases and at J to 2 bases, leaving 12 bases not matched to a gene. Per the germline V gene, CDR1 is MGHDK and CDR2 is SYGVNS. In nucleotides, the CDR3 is TGTGCCAGCAGTGATCGTAACCGGGACAGGATAACCTACGAGCAGTACTTC. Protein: CASSDRNRDRITYEQYF.